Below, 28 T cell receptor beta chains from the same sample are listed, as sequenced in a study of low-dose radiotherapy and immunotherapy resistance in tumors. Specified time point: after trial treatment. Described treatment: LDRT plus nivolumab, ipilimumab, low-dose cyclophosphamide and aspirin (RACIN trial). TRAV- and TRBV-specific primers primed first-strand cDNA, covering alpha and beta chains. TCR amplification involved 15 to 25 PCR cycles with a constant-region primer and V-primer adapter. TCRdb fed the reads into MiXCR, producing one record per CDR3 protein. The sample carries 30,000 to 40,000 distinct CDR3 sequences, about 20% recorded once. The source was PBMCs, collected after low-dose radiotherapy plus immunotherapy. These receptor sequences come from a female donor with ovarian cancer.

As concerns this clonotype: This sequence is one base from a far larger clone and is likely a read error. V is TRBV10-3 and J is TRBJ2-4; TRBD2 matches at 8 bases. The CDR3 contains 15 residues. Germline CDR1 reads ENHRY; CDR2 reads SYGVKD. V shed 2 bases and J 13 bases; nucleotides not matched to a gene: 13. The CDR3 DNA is TGTGCCATCAGTGAGACGGGAGGGAATTACAATGAGCAGTACTTC. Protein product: CAISETGGNYNEQYF.

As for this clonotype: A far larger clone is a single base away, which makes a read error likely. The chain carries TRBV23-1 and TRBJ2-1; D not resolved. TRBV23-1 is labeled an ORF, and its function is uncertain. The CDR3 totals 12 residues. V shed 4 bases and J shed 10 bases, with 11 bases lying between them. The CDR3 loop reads CASSPYSYEQFF. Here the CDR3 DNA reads TGCGCCAGCAGTCCGTACTCCTACGAGCAGTTCTTC.

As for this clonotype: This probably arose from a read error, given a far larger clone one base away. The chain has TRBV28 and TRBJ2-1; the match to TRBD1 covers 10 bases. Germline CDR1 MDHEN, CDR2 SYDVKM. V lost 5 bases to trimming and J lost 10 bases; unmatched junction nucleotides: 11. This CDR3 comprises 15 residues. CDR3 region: CASSVSTGGHYEQFF. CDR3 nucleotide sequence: TGTGCCAGCAGTGTCTCGACAGGGGGCCACTACGAGCAGTTCTTC.

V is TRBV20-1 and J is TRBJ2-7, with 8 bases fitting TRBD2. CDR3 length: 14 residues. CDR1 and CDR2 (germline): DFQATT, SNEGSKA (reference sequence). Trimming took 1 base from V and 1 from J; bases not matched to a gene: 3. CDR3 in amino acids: CSARVSGRSYEQYF. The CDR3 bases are TGCAGTGCTAGAGTCAGCGGGAGATCCTACGAGCAGTACTTC.

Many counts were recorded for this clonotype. The CDR3 DNA follows: TGTGCCAGCTCACCACAGAGCTCGGGGGATACGCAGTATTTT. Its translation is CASSPQSSGDTQYF. The chain links TRBV18 to TRBJ2-3; possible D gene TRBD2, 5 bases. CDR1 is KGHSH and CDR2 is LQKENI in the germline V gene. V was trimmed by 1 base and J by 6 bases, leaving 11 bases between them. This CDR3 is 14 amino acids long.

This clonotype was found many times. The CDR3 is CASSPGRGFSYNEQFF. The CDR3 region has the DNA TGCGCCAGCAGCCCCGGACGAGGATTTTCCTACAATGAGCAGTTCTTC. This sequence joins TRBV4-1 and TRBJ2-1; no clear D gene. Deletions cut 4 bases from V and 1 base from J, with 14 bases between. The CDR3 sequence is 16 residues long. Germline V gene data show CDR1 as MGHRA and CDR2 as YSYEKL.

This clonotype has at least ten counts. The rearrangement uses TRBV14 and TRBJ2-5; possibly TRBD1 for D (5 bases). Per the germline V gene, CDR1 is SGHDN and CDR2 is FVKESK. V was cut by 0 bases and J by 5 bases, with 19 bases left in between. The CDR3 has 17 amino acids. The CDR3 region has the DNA TGTGCCAGCAGCCAAGATCGGCGGCAGGGTGGTTGGGAGACCCAGTACTTC. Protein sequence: CASSQDRRQGGWETQYF.

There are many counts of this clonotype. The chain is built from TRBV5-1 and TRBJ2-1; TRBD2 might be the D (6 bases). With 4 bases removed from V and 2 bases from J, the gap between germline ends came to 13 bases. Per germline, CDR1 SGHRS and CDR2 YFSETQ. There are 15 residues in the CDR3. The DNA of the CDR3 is TGCGCCAGCAGCCCGGCCCCGGGGGCCTACAATGAGCAGTTCTTC. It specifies CASSPAPGAYNEQFF.

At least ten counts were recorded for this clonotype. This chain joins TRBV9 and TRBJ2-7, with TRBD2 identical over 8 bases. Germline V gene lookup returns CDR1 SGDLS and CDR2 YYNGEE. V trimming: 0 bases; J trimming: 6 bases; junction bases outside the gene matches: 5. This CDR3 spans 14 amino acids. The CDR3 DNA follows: TGTGCCAGCAGCGTAGACGGGAGGGGTCGCGAGCAGTACTTC. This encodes CASSVDGRGREQYF.

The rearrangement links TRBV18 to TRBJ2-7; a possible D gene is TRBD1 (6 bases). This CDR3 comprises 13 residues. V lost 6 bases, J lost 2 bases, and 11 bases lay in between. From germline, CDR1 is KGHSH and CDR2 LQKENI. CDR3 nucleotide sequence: TGTGCCAGCTCTGCACAGGGAACCTACGAGCAGTACTTC. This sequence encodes CASSAQGTYEQYF.

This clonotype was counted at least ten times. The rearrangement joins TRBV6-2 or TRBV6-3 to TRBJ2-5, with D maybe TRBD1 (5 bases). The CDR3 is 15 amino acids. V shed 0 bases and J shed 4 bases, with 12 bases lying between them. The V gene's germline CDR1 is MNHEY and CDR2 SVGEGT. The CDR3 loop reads CASSYSSQGLETQYF. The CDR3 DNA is TGTGCCAGCAGTTACTCGAGTCAGGGTTTAGAGACCCAGTACTTC.

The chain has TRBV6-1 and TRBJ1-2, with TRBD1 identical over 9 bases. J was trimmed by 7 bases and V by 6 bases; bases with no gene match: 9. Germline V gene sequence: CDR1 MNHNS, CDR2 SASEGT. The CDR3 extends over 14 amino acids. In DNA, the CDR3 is TGTGCCAGCAGCCCACAGGGGGCGTCGACTGGCTACACCTTC. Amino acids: CASSPQGASTGYTF.

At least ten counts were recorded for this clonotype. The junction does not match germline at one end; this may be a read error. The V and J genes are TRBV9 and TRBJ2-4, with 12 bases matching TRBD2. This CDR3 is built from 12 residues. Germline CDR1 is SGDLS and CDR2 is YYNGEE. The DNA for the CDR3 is TGTGCCAGCAGCGGACCTAGCGGGGGGGCGCACTTC. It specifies CASSGPSGGAHF.

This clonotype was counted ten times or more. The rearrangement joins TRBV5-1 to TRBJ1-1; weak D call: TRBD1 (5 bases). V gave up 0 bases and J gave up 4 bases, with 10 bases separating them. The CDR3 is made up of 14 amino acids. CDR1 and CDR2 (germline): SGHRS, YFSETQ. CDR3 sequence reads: CASSLEAGSTEAFF. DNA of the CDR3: TGCGCCAGCAGCTTGGAGGCAGGGAGCACTGAAGCTTTCTTT.

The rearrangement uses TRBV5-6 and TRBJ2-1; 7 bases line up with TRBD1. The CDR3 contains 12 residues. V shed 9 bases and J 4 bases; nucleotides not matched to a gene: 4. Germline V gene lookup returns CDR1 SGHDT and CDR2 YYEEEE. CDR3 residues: CATNRGYNEQFF. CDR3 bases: TGTGCCACCAACAGGGGATACAATGAGCAGTTCTTC.

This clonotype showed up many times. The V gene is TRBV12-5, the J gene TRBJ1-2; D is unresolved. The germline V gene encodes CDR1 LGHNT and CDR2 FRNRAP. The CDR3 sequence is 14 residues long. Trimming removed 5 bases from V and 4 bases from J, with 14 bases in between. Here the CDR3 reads CASGDDGTSYGYTF. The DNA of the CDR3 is TGTGCTAGTGGTGACGATGGAACATCCTATGGCTACACCTTC.

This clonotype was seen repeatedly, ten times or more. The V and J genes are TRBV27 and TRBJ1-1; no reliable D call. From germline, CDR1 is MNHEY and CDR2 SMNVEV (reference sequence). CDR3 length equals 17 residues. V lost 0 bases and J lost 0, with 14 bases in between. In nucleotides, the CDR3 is TGTGCCAGCAGTTTATCGGCTGCCCGCTTAGTGAACACTGAAGCTTTCTTT. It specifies CASSLSAARLVNTEAFF.

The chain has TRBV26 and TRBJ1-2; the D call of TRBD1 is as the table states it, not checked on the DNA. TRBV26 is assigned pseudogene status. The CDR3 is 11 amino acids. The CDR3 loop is CASTYRGGYTF. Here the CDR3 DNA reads TGTGCCAGCACCTATAGGGGTGGCTACACCTTC.

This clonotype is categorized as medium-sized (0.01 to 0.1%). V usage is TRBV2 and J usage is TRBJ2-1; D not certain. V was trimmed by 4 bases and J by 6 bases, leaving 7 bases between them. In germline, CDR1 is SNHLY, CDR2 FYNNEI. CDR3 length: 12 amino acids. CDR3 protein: CASSAWVNEQFF. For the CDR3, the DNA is TGTGCCAGCAGTGCATGGGTCAATGAGCAGTTCTTC.

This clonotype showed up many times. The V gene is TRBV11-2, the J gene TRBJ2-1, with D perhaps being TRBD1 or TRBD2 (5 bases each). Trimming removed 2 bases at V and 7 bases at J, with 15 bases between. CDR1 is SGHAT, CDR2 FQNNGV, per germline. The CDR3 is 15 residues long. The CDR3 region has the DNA TGTGCCAGCAGCTTAACCGGGACCGGCAGAAATGAGCAGTTCTTC. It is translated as CASSLTGTGRNEQFF.

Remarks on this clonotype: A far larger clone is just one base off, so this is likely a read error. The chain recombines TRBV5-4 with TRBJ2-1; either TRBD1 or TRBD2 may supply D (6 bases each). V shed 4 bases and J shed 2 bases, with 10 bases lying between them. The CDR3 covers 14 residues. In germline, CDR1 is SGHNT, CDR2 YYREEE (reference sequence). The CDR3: CASSRGGPYNEQFF. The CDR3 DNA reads TGTGCCAGCAGCCGTGGGGGGCCCTACAATGAGCAGTTCTTC.

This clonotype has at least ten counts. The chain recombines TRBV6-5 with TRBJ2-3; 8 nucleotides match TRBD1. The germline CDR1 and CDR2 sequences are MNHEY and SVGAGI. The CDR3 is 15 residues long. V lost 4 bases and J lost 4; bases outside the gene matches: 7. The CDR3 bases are TGTGCCAGCAGTTCCGGGACAGGTGACGCAGATACGCAGTATTTT. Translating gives CASSSGTGDADTQYF.

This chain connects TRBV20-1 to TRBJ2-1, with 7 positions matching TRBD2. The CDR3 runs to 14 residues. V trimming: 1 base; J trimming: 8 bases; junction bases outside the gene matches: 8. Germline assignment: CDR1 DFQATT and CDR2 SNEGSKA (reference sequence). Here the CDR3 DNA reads TGCAGTGCTAGAGGGGGCGGGAGTACTTATGAGCAGTTCTTC. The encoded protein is CSARGGGSTYEQFF.

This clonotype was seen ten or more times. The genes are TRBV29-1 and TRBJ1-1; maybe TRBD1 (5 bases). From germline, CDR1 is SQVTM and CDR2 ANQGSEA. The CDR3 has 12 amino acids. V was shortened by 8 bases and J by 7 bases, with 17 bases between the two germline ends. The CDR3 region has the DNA TGCAGCTCCCGGGTGCAGGGCGGTGAAGCTTTCTTT. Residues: CSSRVQGGEAFF.

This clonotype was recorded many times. For the CDR3, the DNA is TGTGCCAGCAGTGGAGCTAGCGGGGTCGCATACGAGCAGTACTTC. It is translated as CASSGASGVAYEQYF. The rearrangement joins TRBV6-1 to TRBJ2-7, with TRBD2 matching over 9 bases. J lost 4 bases, V lost 4 bases, and 8 bases had no gene match. The CDR3 loop spans 15 amino acids. Germline CDR1 and CDR2: MNHNS and SASEGT.

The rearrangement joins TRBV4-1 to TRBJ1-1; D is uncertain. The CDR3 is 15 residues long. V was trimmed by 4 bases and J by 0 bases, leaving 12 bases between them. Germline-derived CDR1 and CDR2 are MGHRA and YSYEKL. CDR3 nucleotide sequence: TGCGCCAGCAGCCGACCAAGAGTGGTGAACACTGAAGCTTTCTTT. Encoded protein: CASSRPRVVNTEAFF.

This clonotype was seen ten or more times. The CDR3 region has the DNA TGTGCCACCAGTGATGGACAGAGCAATCAGCCCCAGCATTTT. Its translation is CATSDGQSNQPQHF. The rearrangement links TRBV24-1 to TRBJ1-5, with a tentative D call TRBD1 (6 bases). Germline values: CDR1 KGHDR, CDR2 SFDVKD. Trimming pared 3 bases from V and 1 base from J, leaving 6 bases between. CDR3 length: 14 residues.

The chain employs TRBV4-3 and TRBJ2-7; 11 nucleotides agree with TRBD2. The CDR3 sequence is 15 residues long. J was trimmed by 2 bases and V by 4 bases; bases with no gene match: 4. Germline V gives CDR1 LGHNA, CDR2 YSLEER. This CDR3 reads CASSPLAGGPYEQYF. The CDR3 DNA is TGCGCCAGCAGCCCGCTAGCGGGAGGTCCCTACGAGCAGTACTTC.